Here is one T cell receptor beta chain with its context. This entry is derived from a study of blood T cell repertoires in COVID-19. Overall study context: Collection of acute and convalescent COVID-19 samples took place in the United States, Italy and Spain.

The protocol was immunoSEQ multiplex PCR, while the TCRdb copy is restricted to in-frame clones and leaves out a portion. The profile shows 270,000 or so clones, roughly 85% of them singletons. The CDR3 totals 14 residues. Germline-derived CDR1 and CDR2 are MNHEY and SMNVEV (reference sequence). The V gene end was trimmed by 5 bases and the J gene end by 6 bases; junction bases not matched to a gene: 7. This rearrangement joins TRBV27 to TRBJ1-5, with 7 bases fitting TRBD1. This receptor was obtained from a woman in her forties or fifties who had recovered from COVID-19. Sequences were obtained from peripheral blood. The CDR3 protein is CASSDRDGGQPQHF. The CDR3 DNA is TGTGCCAGCAGTGACAGGGATGGAGGTCAGCCCCAGCATTTT.